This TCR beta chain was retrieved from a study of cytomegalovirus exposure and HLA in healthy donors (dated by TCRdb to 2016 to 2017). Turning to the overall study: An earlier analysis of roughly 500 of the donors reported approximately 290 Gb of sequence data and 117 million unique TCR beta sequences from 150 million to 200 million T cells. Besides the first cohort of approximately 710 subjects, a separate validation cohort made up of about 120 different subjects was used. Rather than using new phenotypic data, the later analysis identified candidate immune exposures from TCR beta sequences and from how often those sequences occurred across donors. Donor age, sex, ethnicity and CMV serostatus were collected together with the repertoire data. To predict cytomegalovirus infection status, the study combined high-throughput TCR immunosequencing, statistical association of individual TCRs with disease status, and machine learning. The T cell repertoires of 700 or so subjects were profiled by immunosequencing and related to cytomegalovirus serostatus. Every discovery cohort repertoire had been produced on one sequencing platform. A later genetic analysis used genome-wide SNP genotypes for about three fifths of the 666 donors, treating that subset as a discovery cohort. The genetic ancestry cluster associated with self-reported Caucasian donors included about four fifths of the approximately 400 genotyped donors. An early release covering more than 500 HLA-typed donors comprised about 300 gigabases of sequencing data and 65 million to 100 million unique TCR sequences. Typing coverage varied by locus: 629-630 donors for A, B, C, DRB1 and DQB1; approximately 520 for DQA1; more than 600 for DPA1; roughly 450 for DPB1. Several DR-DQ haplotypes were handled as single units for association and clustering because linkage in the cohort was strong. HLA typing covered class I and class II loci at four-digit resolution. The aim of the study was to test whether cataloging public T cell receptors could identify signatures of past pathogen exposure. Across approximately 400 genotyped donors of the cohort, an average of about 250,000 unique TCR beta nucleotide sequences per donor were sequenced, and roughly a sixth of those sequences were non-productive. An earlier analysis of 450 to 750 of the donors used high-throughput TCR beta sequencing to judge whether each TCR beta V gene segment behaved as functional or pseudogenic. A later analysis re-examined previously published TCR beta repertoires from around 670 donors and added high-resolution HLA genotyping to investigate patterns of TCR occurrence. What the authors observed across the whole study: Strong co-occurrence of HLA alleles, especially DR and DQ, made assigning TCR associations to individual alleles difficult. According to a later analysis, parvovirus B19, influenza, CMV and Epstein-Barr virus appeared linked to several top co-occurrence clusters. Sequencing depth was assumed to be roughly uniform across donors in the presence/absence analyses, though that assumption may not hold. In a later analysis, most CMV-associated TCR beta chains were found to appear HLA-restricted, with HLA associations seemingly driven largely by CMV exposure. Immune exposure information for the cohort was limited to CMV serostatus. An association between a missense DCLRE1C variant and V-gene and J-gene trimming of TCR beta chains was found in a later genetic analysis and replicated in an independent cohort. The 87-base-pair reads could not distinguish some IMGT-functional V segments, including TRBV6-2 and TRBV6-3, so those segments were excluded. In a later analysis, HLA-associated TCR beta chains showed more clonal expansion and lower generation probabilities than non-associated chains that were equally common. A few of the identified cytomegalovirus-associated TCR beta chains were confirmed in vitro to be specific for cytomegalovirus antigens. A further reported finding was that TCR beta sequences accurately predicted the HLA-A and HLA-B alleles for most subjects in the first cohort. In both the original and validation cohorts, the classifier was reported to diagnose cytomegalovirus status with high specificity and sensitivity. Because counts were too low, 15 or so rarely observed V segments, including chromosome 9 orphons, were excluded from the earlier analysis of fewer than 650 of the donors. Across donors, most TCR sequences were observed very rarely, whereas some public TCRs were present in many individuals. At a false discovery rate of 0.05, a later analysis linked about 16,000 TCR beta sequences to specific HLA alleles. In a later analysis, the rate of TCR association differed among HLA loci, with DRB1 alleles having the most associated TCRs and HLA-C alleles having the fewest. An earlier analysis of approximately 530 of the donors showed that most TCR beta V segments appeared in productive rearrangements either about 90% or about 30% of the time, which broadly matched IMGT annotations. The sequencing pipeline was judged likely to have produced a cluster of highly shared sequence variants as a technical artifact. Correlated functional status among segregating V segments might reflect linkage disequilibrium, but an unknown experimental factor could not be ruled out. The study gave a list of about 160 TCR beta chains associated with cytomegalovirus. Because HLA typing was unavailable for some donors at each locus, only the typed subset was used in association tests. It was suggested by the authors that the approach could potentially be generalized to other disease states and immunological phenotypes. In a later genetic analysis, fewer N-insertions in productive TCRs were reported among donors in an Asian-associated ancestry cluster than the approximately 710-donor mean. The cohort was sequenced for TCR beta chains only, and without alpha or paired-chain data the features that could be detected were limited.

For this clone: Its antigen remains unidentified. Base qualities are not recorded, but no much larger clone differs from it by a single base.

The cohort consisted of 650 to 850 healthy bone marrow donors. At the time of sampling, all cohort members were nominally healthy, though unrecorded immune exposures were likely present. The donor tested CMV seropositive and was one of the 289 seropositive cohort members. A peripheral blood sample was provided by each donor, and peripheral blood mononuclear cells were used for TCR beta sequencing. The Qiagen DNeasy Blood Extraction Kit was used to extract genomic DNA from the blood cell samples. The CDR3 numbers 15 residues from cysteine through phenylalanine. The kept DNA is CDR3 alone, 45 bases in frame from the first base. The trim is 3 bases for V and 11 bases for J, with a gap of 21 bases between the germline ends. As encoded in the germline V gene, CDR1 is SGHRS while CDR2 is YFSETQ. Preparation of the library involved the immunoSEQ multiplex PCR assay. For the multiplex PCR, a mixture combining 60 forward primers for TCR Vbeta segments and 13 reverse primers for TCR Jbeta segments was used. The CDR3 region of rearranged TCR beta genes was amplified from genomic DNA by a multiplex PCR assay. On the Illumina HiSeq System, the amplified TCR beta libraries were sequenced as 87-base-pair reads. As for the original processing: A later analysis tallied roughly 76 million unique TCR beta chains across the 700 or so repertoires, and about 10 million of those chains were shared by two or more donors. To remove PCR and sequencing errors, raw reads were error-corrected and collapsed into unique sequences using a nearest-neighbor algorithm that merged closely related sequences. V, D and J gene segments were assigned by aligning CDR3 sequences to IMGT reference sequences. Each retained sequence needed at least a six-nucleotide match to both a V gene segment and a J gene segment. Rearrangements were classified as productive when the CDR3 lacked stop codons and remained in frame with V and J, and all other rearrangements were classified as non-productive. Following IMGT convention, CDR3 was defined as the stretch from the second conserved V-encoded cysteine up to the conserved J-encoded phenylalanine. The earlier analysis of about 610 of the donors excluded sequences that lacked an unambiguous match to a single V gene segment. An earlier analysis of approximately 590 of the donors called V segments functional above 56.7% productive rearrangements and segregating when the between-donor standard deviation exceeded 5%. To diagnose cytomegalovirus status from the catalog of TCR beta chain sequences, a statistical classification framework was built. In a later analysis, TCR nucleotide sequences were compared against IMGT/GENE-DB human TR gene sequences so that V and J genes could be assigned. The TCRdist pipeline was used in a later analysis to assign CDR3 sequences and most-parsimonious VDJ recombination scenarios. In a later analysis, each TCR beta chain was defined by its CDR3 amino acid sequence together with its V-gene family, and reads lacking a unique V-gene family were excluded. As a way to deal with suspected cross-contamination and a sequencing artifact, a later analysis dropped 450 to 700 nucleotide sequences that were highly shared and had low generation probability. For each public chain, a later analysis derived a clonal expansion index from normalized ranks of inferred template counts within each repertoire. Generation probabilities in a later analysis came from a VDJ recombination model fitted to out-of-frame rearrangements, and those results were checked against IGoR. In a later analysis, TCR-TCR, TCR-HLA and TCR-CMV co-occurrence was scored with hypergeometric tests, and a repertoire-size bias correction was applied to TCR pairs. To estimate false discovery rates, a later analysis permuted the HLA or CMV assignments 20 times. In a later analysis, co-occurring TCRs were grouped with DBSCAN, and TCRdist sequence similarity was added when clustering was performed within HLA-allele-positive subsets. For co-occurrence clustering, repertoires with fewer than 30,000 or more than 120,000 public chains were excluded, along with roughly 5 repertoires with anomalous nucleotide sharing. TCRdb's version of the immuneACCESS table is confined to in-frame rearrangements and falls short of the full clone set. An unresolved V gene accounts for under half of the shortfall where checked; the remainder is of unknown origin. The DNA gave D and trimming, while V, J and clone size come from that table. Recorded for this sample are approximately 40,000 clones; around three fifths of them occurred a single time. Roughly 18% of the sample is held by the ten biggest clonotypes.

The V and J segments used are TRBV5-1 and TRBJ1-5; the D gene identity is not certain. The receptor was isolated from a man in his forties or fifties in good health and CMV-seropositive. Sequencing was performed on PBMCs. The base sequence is TGCGCCAGCAGCTACACCAGCGGGCCCATGGGAACCCAGCATTTT. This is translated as CASSYTSGPMGTQHF.